This T cell receptor beta chain stems from a study of PD-1 blockade in classical Hodgkin lymphoma. The CDR3 contains 14 residues. J was trimmed by 5 bases and V by 4 bases; bases with no gene match: 8. The V gene's germline CDR1 is SGHRS and CDR2 YFSETQ. Patients all relapsed after autologous stem cell transplantation, and there was variation in brentuximab vedotin exposure. Overall study results and limits: The diversity seen at baseline in complete responders resembled that of newly diagnosed patients.

Measured with immunoSEQ multiplex PCR; TCRdb has only the in-frame clones, and not every one. The sample yields 50,000 to 75,000 clones, around 89% seen once. To note about this clone: No antigen is known for it.

The sequencing here drew on peripheral blood mononuclear cells (PBMCs), taken before the second cycle of nivolumab. V gene TRBV5-1 combines with J gene TRBJ2-7, with 8 bases matching TRBD2. This TCR derives from a human donor with classical Hodgkin lymphoma. The CDR3 region is CASSGPGGPHEQYF. In DNA, the CDR3 is TGCGCCAGCAGCGGCCCGGGGGGGCCTCACGAGCAGTACTTC.